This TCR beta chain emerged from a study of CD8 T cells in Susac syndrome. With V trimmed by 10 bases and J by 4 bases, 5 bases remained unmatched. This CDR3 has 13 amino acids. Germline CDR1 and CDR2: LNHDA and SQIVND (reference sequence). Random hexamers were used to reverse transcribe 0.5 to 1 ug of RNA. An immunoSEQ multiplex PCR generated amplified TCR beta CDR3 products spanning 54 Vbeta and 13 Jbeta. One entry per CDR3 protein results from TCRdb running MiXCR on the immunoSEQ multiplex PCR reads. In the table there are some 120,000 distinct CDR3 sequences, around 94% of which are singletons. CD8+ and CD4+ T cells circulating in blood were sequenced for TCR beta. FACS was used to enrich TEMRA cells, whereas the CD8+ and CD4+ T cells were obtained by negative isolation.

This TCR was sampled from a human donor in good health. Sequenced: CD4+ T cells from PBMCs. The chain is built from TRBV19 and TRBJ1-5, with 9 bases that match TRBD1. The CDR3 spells CATRGQGNQPQHF. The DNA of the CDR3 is TGTGCCACCCGCGGACAGGGGAATCAGCCCCAGCATTTT. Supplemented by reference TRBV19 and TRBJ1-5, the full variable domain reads DGGITQSPKYLFRKEGQNVTLSCEQNLNHDAMYWYRQDPGQGLRLIYYSQIVNDFQKGDIAEGYSVSREKKESFPLTVTSAQKNPTAFYLCATRGQGNQPQHFGDGTRLSIL.